Shown below are 5 T cell receptor beta chains from a single sample sequenced in a study of breast tumors, draining lymph nodes, adjacent tissues. The lymph nodes were axillary draining lymph nodes from breast cancer patients. TCRdb recomputed calls from the multiplex PCR reads with MiXCR, one row per CDR3 protein. Among 84,000 or so distinct CDR3 sequences listed, roughly 28% were seen once. Material for sequencing was axillary lymph node tissue. The receptors here all came from a female donor with breast cancer. Some clones in this sample may be carry-over from other donors' samples.

This clonotype was seen at least ten times. The rearrangement uses TRBV5-4 and TRBJ2-2, with D perhaps TRBD2 (5 bases). The V and J ends lost 4 bases and 2 bases respectively, with 12 bases between them. Germline V gene data show CDR1 as SGHNT and CDR2 as YYREEE (reference sequence). This CDR3 is 15 amino acids long. CDR3 sequence reads: CASSRPGTNTGELFF. In nucleotides, the CDR3 is TGTGCCAGCAGCCGCCCGGGAACAAACACCGGGGAGCTGTTTTTT.

Only one count was recorded for this clonotype. The junction departs from germline at one end; a sequencing error may be responsible. The rearrangement uses TRBV7-2 and TRBJ1-2; D is ambiguous. The length of the CDR3 is 16 residues. The V gene's germline CDR1 is SGHTA and CDR2 FQGNSA. CDR3 sequence reads: CASSLGYLVINYGYTF. The CDR3 nucleotides are TGTGCCAGCAGCTTAGGGTATCTTGTTATTAACTATGGTTACACCTTC.

V gene TRBV27 combines with J gene TRBJ2-1; D remains ambiguous. The germline V gene encodes CDR1 MNHEY and CDR2 SMNVEV (reference sequence). The length of the CDR3 is 13 residues. Trimming removed 0 bases from V and 9 bases from J, with 9 bases in between. The CDR3 spells CASSLSRNSEQFF. CDR3 in DNA: TGTGCCAGCAGTTTATCAAGGAACAGTGAGCAGTTCTTC.

There are many counts of this clonotype. The V and J genes are TRBV3-1 and TRBJ2-1, with D unclear. CDR1 is LGHDT and CDR2 is YNNKEL in the germline V gene (reference sequence). With 7 bases removed from V and 5 bases from J, the gap between germline ends came to 6 bases. The length of the CDR3 is 11 residues. CDR3 amino acids: CASKRDNEQFF. The CDR3 DNA reads as TGTGCCAGCAAAAGGGACAATGAGCAGTTCTTC.

This clonotype was found many times. The V gene is TRBV11-2, the J gene TRBJ2-7; 10 nucleotides agree with TRBD2. V shed 3 bases, J shed 2 bases, and the junction held 7 bases outside the gene matches. CDR3 length equals 16 residues. Germline V gene sequence: CDR1 SGHAT, CDR2 FQNNGV. The CDR3 coding sequence is TGTGCCAGCAGCTTGCGGACTAGCGGAGTTACCTACGAGCAGTACTTC. Encoded protein: CASSLRTSGVTYEQYF. Supplemented by reference TRBV11-2 and TRBJ2-7, the full variable domain reads EAGVAQSPRYKIIEKRQSVAFWCNPISGHATLYWYQQILGQGPKLLIQFQNNGVVDDSQLPKDRFSAERLKGVDSTLKIQPAKLEDSAVYLCASSLRTSGVTYEQYFGPGTRLTVT.